This T cell receptor (beta chain) emerged from a study of graft-versus-host responses after intestinal transplantation. Study context: Recipients received multivisceral, liver-intestinal, or isolated intestinal transplants. Uniformly, recipients were administered anti-thymocyte globulin induction with subsequent tacrolimus and steroids for around 3 years. Study-level findings and limits: Recipient-marrow GvH clones were detected, some having first appeared in ileum or blood. Early post-transplant HvG declines were associated with peak circulating GvH clone levels.

With respect to this clone: Its antigen is as yet unknown.

Clones were read by immunoSEQ multiplex PCR, and TCRdb kept only the in-frame ones, dropping some. The table shows about 93,000 clones, with 90% to 95% occurring only once. Germline V lookup: CDR1 GTSNPN, CDR2 SVGIG (reference sequence). The germline V and J ends were trimmed by 7 bases and 3 bases, with 10 bases remaining between them. The CDR3 runs to 12 residues. The sample consisted of unstimulated CD8+ T cells sorted from spleen or lymph node cells, taken before intestinal transplant. The genes are TRBV30 and TRBJ2-1, with D possibly TRBD2 on 6 matching bases. The receptor's source is a human donor who received an intestinal transplant. The DNA of the CDR3 is TGTGCCTATTGGGACTTCTACAATGAGCAGTTCTTC. Protein: CAYWDFYNEQFF.